These T cell receptor beta chains were read from a single sample in a study of shared clonotypes between healthy human individuals. The repertoire was sequenced with immunoSEQ multiplex PCR; TCRdb's copy has only in-frame clones and lacks some. The sample consists of about 1.1 million clones, around 78% of them appearing once. The sample comprised memory CD4+ T cells from PBMCs. These TCRs come from a young man in good health. Some clones in this sample may be carry-over from other donors' samples. Both conserved end residues are trimmed from each CDR3.

j_gene,v_gene,CDR3aa
TRBJ1-1,TRBV5-1,ASSLGGHTEAF
TRBJ2-7,TRBV7-2,ASRSSGRAYEQY
TRBJ2-1,TRBV4-2,ASSTRSGNNEQF
TRBJ2-1,TRBV10-1,ASSEGLGLAGNNEQF
TRBJ1-5,TRBV7-8,ASSPGTSNQPQH
TRBJ2-3,TRBV2,ASSEAVGLSTDTQY
TRBJ1-4,TRBV7-2,ASSPQATNEKLF
TRBJ2-2,TRBV9,ASSPRGSGSSIGELF
TRBJ2-1,TRBV6-1,ASSGGLAGGRYNEQF
TRBJ2-7,TRBV28,ASRGQSGKREVREQY
TRBJ2-7,TRBV23-1,ASSPPSGLYEQY
TRBJ1-4,TRBV6-1,ASSGQDASNEKLF
TRBJ1-1,TRBV5-1,ASTGQEYTEAF
TRBJ2-2,TRBV30,AWNLGGELF
TRBJ1-5,TRBV4-2,ASSQGQGLGNQPQH
TRBJ2-3,TRBV5-1,ATTSGSIADTQY
TRBJ1-2,TRBV2,ASKKQGADGYT
TRBJ2-7,TRBV2,ASSEYHEQY
TRBJ1-5,TRBV2,ASRDSGNQPQH
TRBJ1-2,TRBV28,ASSPGGGADYGYT
TRBJ1-4,TRBV18,ASSPGGGYEKLF
TRBJ2-7,TRBV5-8,ASSLASSGSEQY
TRBJ2-1,TRBV9,ASSVEGGTTYNEQF
TRBJ2-3,TRBV7-2,ASLPSSTDTQY
TRBJ1-4,TRBV27,ASSQPGQGNEKLF
TRBJ2-3,TRBV2,ASSMGQGAGDTQY
TRBJ1-2,TRBV6-5,ASSPRGSGYT
TRBJ2-5,TRBV30,ASHGGLDIRTQY